Each of the 23 T cell receptor beta chains below was sequenced from the same sample in a study of cytomegalovirus exposure and HLA in healthy donors. In the PCR, 60 Vbeta and 13 Jbeta primers were used. Sequencing used immunoSEQ multiplex PCR; TCRdb keeps in-frame clones, though not all of them. The sample table sets out 150,000 to 200,000 clones. The specimen sequenced was PBMCs. These receptors were taken from a woman aged 18 to 35 in good health and CMV-seropositive.

CDR3 residues: CASSRQLAGGKGETQYF. DNA of the CDR3: TGCGCCAGCAGCCGTCAACTAGCGGGAGGTAAAGGGGAGACCCAGTACTTC. The chain joins TRBV5-1 to TRBJ2-5; 12 bases are shared with TRBD2. V shed 4 bases, J shed 5 bases, and the junction held 12 bases outside the gene matches. The CDR3 consists of 17 residues. Germline CDR1 reads SGHRS; CDR2 reads YFSETQ.

The chain employs TRBV5-1 and TRBJ2-5, with TRBD2 identical over 8 bases. Germline V lookup: CDR1 SGHRS, CDR2 YFSETQ. V shed 4 bases and J 2 bases; nucleotides not matched to a gene: 10. CDR3 length equals 16 residues. This CDR3 reads CASSPGTSDRQETQYF. The CDR3 DNA follows: TGCGCCAGCAGCCCCGGGACTAGTGACAGGCAAGAGACCCAGTACTTC.

V is TRBV4-1 and J is TRBJ1-1; 9 bases align to TRBD1. Germline CDR1 MGHRA, CDR2 YSYEKL. The V gene end was trimmed by 1 base and the J gene end by 6 bases; junction bases not matched to a gene: 6. This CDR3 is built from 15 residues. The CDR3 region has the DNA TGCGCCAGCAGCCAAGGGGACAGGGCGGGCGCTGAAGCTTTCTTT. Its translation is CASSQGDRAGAEAFF.

The genes are TRBV7-8 and TRBJ2-7; D perhaps matches TRBD2 (5 bases). The CDR3 is 14 amino acids. The V gene's germline CDR1 is SGHVS and CDR2 FQNEAQ. Deletions cut 2 bases from V and 5 bases from J, with 13 bases between. CDR3 region: CASSLRGKSHEQYF. The CDR3 DNA reads as TGTGCCAGCAGCTTACGAGGGAAGAGTCACGAGCAGTACTTC.

This chain uses TRBV2 with TRBJ1-4, with unresolved D. This CDR3 has 15 amino acids. CDR1 is SNHLY, CDR2 FYNNEI, per germline. The V end was cut by 4 bases, the J end by 4 bases, with 13 bases between. CDR3 amino acids: CASSVAARGNEKLFF. The CDR3 DNA reads TGTGCCAGCAGTGTAGCCGCGCGGGGTAATGAAAAACTGTTTTTT.

V and J are TRBV6-5 and TRBJ1-2; D gene ambiguous. The CDR3 totals 15 residues. Trimming pared 0 bases from V and 0 bases from J, leaving 8 bases between. Looked up from germline, CDR1 is MNHEY and CDR2 is SVGAGI. The CDR3 spells CASSYSIATNYGYTF. CDR3 coding DNA: TGTGCCAGCAGTTACTCGATAGCCACTAACTATGGCTACACCTTC.

This chain connects TRBV4-3 to TRBJ2-1; 7 bases agree with TRBD1. The germline gives CDR1 LGHNA, CDR2 YSLEER. V lost 4 bases and J lost 7; bases outside the gene matches: 4. The CDR3 totals 13 residues. This CDR3 reads CASSPDRENEQFF. Written as DNA, the CDR3 is TGCGCCAGCAGCCCCGACAGGGAAAATGAGCAGTTCTTC.

The CDR3, as DNA: TGCGCCAGCAGCCCCGGGACGGGGGATACCGGGGAGCTGTTTTTT. Its protein is CASSPGTGDTGELFF. The rearrangement joins TRBV5-1 to TRBJ2-2; D might be TRBD2 (6 bases). Trimming removed 4 bases from V and 5 bases from J, with 15 bases in between. CDR3 length: 15 amino acids. Germline V gene sequence: CDR1 SGHRS, CDR2 YFSETQ.

The chain uses TRBV28 and TRBJ1-1, with D possibly TRBD1 on 6 matching bases. The length of the CDR3 is 15 residues. Germline values: CDR1 MDHEN, CDR2 SYDVKM. The V end was cut by 3 bases, the J end by 5 bases, with 16 bases between. The CDR3 sequence: CASSLAGAAGTEAFF. DNA for the CDR3: TGTGCCAGCAGTTTGGCAGGGGCAGCGGGGACTGAAGCTTTCTTT.

V is TRBV19 and J is TRBJ1-1; TRBD1 agrees at 7 bases. This CDR3 is built from 14 residues. The germline V gene encodes CDR1 LNHDA and CDR2 SQIVND (reference sequence). Trimming cost V 10 bases and J 4 bases; bases outside gene matches: 12. The CDR3: CATVTGHRGTEAFF. CDR3 in DNA: TGTGCCACCGTGACAGGACACAGGGGCACTGAAGCTTTCTTT.

The chain employs TRBV21-1 and TRBJ1-3. TRBV21-1 is designated a pseudogene. CDR3 size: 10 residues. The CDR3: CASSIGRLGF. As DNA, the CDR3 is TGTGCCAGCAGCATTGGGAGGCTAGGTTTT.

The chain has TRBV2 and TRBJ2-5; 9 bases are a match to TRBD2. Germline CDR1 is SNHLY and CDR2 is FYNNEI. J gave up 1 base and V 6 bases, and 3 bases lay outside the gene matches. CDR3 size: 14 residues. This chain's CDR3 is CASRRGGTQETQYF. The CDR3 DNA follows: TGTGCCAGCAGGCGGGGGGGGACCCAAGAGACCCAGTACTTC.

V is TRBV6-6 and J is TRBJ1-1, with 7 nucleotides matching TRBD1. V lost 6 bases, J lost 3 bases, and 7 bases stayed unmatched. This CDR3 has 14 amino acids. Germline V gives CDR1 MNHNY, CDR2 SVGAGI (reference sequence). CDR3 amino acids: CASRPGQRHTEAFF. CDR3 DNA: TGTGCCAGCAGGCCGGGACAGAGACACACTGAAGCTTTCTTT.

V and J are TRBV30 and TRBJ2-2, with 9 bases matching TRBD1. CDR3 size: 13 residues. V dropped 5 bases and J dropped 6; count of bases not matched to a gene: 4. Germline V lookup: CDR1 GTSNPN, CDR2 SVGIG (reference sequence). CDR3 protein: CAWDRGIPGELFF. In DNA form, the CDR3 reads TGTGCCTGGGACAGGGGGATACCCGGGGAGCTGTTTTTT.

The rearrangement uses TRBV6-6 and TRBJ2-3; 7 positions agree with TRBD2. The CDR3 is 14 amino acids. Per germline, CDR1 MNHNY and CDR2 SVGAGI (reference sequence). The ends lost 4 bases at V and 4 bases at J; junction bases unmatched: 5. Here the CDR3 reads CASSSGLDADTQYF. The CDR3 DNA reads TGTGCCAGCAGTTCCGGACTAGATGCAGATACGCAGTATTTT.

The rearrangement uses TRBV5-4 and TRBJ2-2; 8 bases are a match to TRBD1. J gave up 4 bases and V 4 bases, and 12 bases lay outside the gene matches. CDR3 length: 17 residues. Germline assignment: CDR1 SGHNT and CDR2 YYREEE (reference sequence). The CDR3 sequence is CASSRRINTGGTGELFF. The CDR3 DNA sequence: TGTGCCAGCAGCCGCCGAATCAACACAGGGGGCACCGGGGAGCTGTTTTTT.

The CDR3 spells CASGRGGARTEAFF. CDR3 DNA sequence: TGCGCCAGCGGCCGAGGGGGGGCACGGACTGAAGCTTTCTTT. The chain recombines TRBV5-1 with TRBJ1-1, with D perhaps TRBD1 (6 bases). CDR3 size: 14 residues. Trimming removed 7 bases from V and 5 bases from J, with 18 bases in between. Germline lookup yields CDR1 SGHRS and CDR2 YFSETQ.

The gene calls are TRBV27 and TRBJ2-5; D might be TRBD2 (5 bases). Germline V gene data show CDR1 as MNHEY and CDR2 as SMNVEV (reference sequence). Trimming removed 5 bases from V and 5 bases from J, with 12 bases in between. The CDR3 has 13 amino acids. Here the CDR3 reads CASSPRPGETQYF. In DNA, the CDR3 is TGTGCCAGCAGTCCTCGGCCGGGGGAGACCCAGTACTTC.

The chain has TRBV5-8 and TRBJ2-5; 13 bases line up with TRBD2. The CDR3 covers 15 residues. V shed 4 bases and J 5 bases; nucleotides not matched to a gene: 5. Germline assignment: CDR1 SGHTS and CDR2 YDEGEE. This CDR3 reads CASSPGLAGDETQYF. The CDR3 region has the DNA TGTGCCAGCAGCCCCGGACTAGCGGGGGACGAGACCCAGTACTTC.

The genes are TRBV15 and TRBJ2-3; tentatively, D is TRBD2 (6 bases). Germline V gene data show CDR1 as LNHNV and CDR2 as YYDKDF (reference sequence). Trimming took off 0 bases at V and 6 bases at J, with 13 bases between the two ends. There are 15 residues in the CDR3. The CDR3 protein is CATSRDWGVRDTQYF. CDR3 DNA: TGTGCCACCAGCAGAGATTGGGGGGTGAGGGATACGCAGTATTTT.

The chain has TRBV11-3 and TRBJ2-7; no clear D. Germline assignment: CDR1 SGHNT and CDR2 YENEEA. V was shortened by 0 bases and J by 4 bases, with 7 bases between the two germline ends. CDR3 length equals 13 residues. DNA of the CDR3: TGTGCCAGCAGCTTAGAGCAACTGTACGAGCAGTACTTC. This gives the protein CASSLEQLYEQYF.

The V and J genes are TRBV6-1 and TRBJ1-5; D is perhaps TRBD1 (5 bases). This CDR3 region has 13 residues. From germline, CDR1 is MNHNS and CDR2 SASEGT. Trimming left V 3 bases short and J 7 bases short, with 10 bases between. CDR3 loop: CASSDQGAQPQHF. In DNA, the CDR3 is TGTGCCAGCAGTGACCAGGGCGCGCAGCCCCAGCATTTT.

This chain joins TRBV7-2 and TRBJ1-5; possible D gene TRBD1, 5 bases. V dropped 2 bases and J dropped 0 bases, with 11 bases sitting between them. Germline assignment: CDR1 SGHTA and CDR2 FQGNSA. This CDR3 is 16 amino acids long. The CDR3 here is CASSLIGGYSNQPQHF. CDR3 in DNA: TGTGCCAGCAGCTTAATCGGGGGATATAGCAATCAGCCCCAGCATTTT.